The entry that follows covers one T cell receptor (beta chain) sequence. Deletions cut 3 bases from V and 1 base from J, with 9 bases between. Germline V lookup: CDR1 LGHNA, CDR2 YSLEER. The CDR3 has 14 amino acids. Method: immunoSEQ multiplex PCR; TCRdb's copy keeps in-frame clones and lacks some. The table lists approximately 470,000 clones, approximately 85% of them singletons, with more than 3% in the top ten. The sample belongs to a study of blood T cell repertoires in COVID-19. Study-wide context: From the United States, Italy and Spain came samples of acute and convalescent COVID-19. The cDNA or gDNA used as material had been derived from T cells, B-cell-depleted T cells, or PBMCs.

The chain couples TRBV4-3 to TRBJ1-1; D is possibly TRBD1 (6 bases). Material: peripheral blood. The source is a human donor in a cohort sampled during active COVID-19. CDR3: CASSQNRANTEAFF. DNA of the CDR3: TGCGCCAGCAGCCAGAACAGGGCGAACACTGAAGCTTTCTTT.